These T cell receptor beta chains were read from a single sample in a study of T cell changes during pregnancy in multiple sclerosis. Only in-frame clones appear in the TCRdb table, and some are missing; sequencing was by immunoSEQ multiplex PCR. The table has 70,000 to 85,000 clones, roughly nine tenths seen once. The sample here was peripheral blood, taken before pregnancy. Source of these receptors: a female donor with multiple sclerosis, enrolled in a pregnancy study. Both conserved end residues are part of each CDR3. A D gene is named only where the DNA matches it firmly. Clone size is stated in some rows and not others, as once, few, many or a class when expanded.

v_call: TRBV27
clone_size: -
d_call: -
j_call: TRBJ2-2
cdr3_length: 16
cdr3_aa: CASSLSSGLVTGELFF
cdr3_nt: TGTGCCAGCAGTTTATCGTCAGGGCTAGTTACTGGGGAGCTGTTTTTT

v_call: TRBV27
clone_size: once
d_call: TRBD1
j_call: TRBJ1-5
cdr3_length: 15
cdr3_aa: CASSLLGGADQPQHF
cdr3_nt: TGTGCCAGCAGTTTACTAGGGGGCGCGGATCAGCCCCAGCATTTT

v_call: TRBV7-2
clone_size: -
d_call: TRBD1
j_call: TRBJ1-5
cdr3_length: 15
cdr3_aa: CASSPRTGSNQPQHF
cdr3_nt: TGTGCCAGCAGCCCCCGGACAGGTAGCAATCAGCCCCAGCATTTT

v_call: TRBV5-1
clone_size: once
d_call: TRBD2
j_call: TRBJ2-2
cdr3_length: 16
cdr3_aa: CASSLPLAANTGELFF
cdr3_nt: TGCGCCAGCAGCTTGCCACTAGCGGCCAACACCGGGGAGCTGTTTTTT

v_call: TRBV19
clone_size: -
d_call: TRBD2
j_call: TRBJ2-7
cdr3_length: 14
cdr3_aa: CASRPGLAGNEQYF
cdr3_nt: TGTGCCAGCCGACCGGGACTAGCGGGTAACGAGCAGTACTTC

v_call: TRBV4-3
clone_size: -
d_call: TRBD1
j_call: TRBJ2-1
cdr3_length: 15
cdr3_aa: CASSQGPTGVHEQFF
cdr3_nt: TGCGCCAGCAGCCAAGGACCGACAGGGGTACATGAGCAGTTCTTC

v_call: TRBV5-1
clone_size: -
d_call: -
j_call: TRBJ2-7
cdr3_length: 13
cdr3_aa: CASSLEGKYEQYF
cdr3_nt: TGCGCCAGCAGCTTGGAGGGGAAATACGAGCAGTACTTC

v_call: TRBV7-9
clone_size: -
d_call: TRBD2
j_call: TRBJ2-3
cdr3_length: 17
cdr3_aa: CASSSRGGGNRTDTQYF
cdr3_nt: TGTGCCAGCAGCTCCCGCGGGGGGGGGAACCGCACAGATACGCAGTATTTT

v_call: TRBV6-5
clone_size: -
d_call: TRBD1
j_call: TRBJ1-3
cdr3_length: 16
cdr3_aa: CASSWDSTGSGNTIYF
cdr3_nt: TGTGCCAGCAGTTGGGACAGCACCGGCTCTGGAAACACCATATATTTT

v_call: TRBV5-1
clone_size: -
d_call: TRBD2
j_call: TRBJ2-3
cdr3_length: 13
cdr3_aa: CASKREIADTQYF
cdr3_nt: TGCGCCAGCAAGCGGGAGATCGCAGATACGCAGTATTTT

v_call: TRBV28
clone_size: -
d_call: TRBD2
j_call: TRBJ2-7
cdr3_length: 19
cdr3_aa: CASSTTAPLSGRAAYEQYF
cdr3_nt: TGTGCCAGCAGTACAACAGCCCCTCTAAGCGGGAGGGCTGCCTACGAGCAGTACTTC

v_call: TRBV5-1
clone_size: -
d_call: TRBD1
j_call: TRBJ2-1
cdr3_length: 16
cdr3_aa: CASSLTRTGFYNEQFF
cdr3_nt: TGCGCCAGCAGCTTGACCCGGACAGGATTTTACAATGAGCAGTTCTTC

v_call: TRBV5-6
clone_size: -
d_call: TRBD2
j_call: TRBJ2-1
cdr3_length: 15
cdr3_aa: CASSLPGGQGNEQFF
cdr3_nt: TGTGCCAGCAGCTTACCGGGAGGGCAGGGAAATGAGCAGTTCTTC

v_call: TRBV27
clone_size: -
d_call: TRBD2
j_call: TRBJ2-1
cdr3_length: 15
cdr3_aa: CASSIGAGGGYEQFF
cdr3_nt: TGTGCCAGCAGCATTGGTGCGGGAGGGGGATATGAGCAGTTCTTC

v_call: TRBV25-1
clone_size: once
d_call: TRBD2
j_call: TRBJ2-1
cdr3_length: 15
cdr3_aa: CASSVASGSTYEQFF
cdr3_nt: TGTGCCAGCAGCGTAGCTAGCGGGAGTACCTATGAGCAGTTCTTC

v_call: TRBV2
clone_size: -
d_call: -
j_call: TRBJ2-3
cdr3_length: 14
cdr3_aa: CASIRDLSTDTQYF
cdr3_nt: TGTGCCAGCATCCGGGACTTAAGCACAGATACGCAGTATTTT

v_call: TRBV27
clone_size: -
d_call: TRBD2
j_call: TRBJ2-5
cdr3_length: 17
cdr3_aa: CASSLSPFSGAQETQYF
cdr3_nt: TGTGCCAGCAGTTTATCCCCCTTTAGCGGGGCCCAAGAGACCCAGTACTTC

v_call: TRBV7-9
clone_size: -
d_call: -
j_call: TRBJ2-7
cdr3_length: 15
cdr3_aa: CASSLYGSEFHEQYF
cdr3_nt: TGTGCCAGCAGCTTATATGGGAGCGAGTTCCACGAGCAGTACTTC

v_call: TRBV5-1
clone_size: -
d_call: -
j_call: TRBJ1-1
cdr3_length: 16
cdr3_aa: CASSLDRGLVNTEAFF
cdr3_nt: TGCGCCAGCAGCTTGGACCGGGGACTAGTGAACACTGAAGCTTTCTTT

v_call: TRBV4-2
clone_size: -
d_call: TRBD2
j_call: TRBJ2-1
cdr3_length: 15
cdr3_aa: CASSPGTSEYNEQFF
cdr3_nt: TGTGCCAGCAGCCCAGGGACTAGCGAGTACAATGAGCAGTTCTTC

v_call: TRBV25-1
clone_size: many
d_call: -
j_call: TRBJ1-1
cdr3_length: 13
cdr3_aa: CASSAGVVTEAFF
cdr3_nt: TGTGCCAGCAGTGCCGGGGTGGTCACTGAAGCTTTCTTT

v_call: TRBV5-1
clone_size: -
d_call: TRBD1
j_call: TRBJ1-3
cdr3_length: 15
cdr3_aa: CASSSGQFSGNTIYF
cdr3_nt: TGCGCCAGCAGCTCGGGACAGTTCTCTGGAAACACCATATATTTT

v_call: TRBV6-4
clone_size: -
d_call: TRBD2
j_call: TRBJ2-5
cdr3_length: 14
cdr3_aa: CASSQTSGIAPQYF
cdr3_nt: TGTGCCAGCAGCCAGACTAGCGGGATTGCTCCCCAGTACTTC

v_call: TRBV2
clone_size: -
d_call: -
j_call: TRBJ2-6
cdr3_length: 15
cdr3_aa: CASSASLAGANVLTF
cdr3_nt: TGTGCCAGCAGTGCCTCTCTAGCTGGGGCCAACGTCCTGACTTTC

v_call: TRBV7-8
clone_size: -
d_call: -
j_call: TRBJ1-1
cdr3_length: 12
cdr3_aa: CASSLTGFEAFF
cdr3_nt: TGTGCCAGCAGCTTAACGGGATTCGAAGCTTTCTTT

v_call: TRBV7-2
clone_size: -
d_call: TRBD2
j_call: TRBJ2-1
cdr3_length: 16
cdr3_aa: CASSPWTSGRAGEQFF
cdr3_nt: TGTGCCAGCAGCCCCTGGACTAGCGGGAGGGCCGGGGAGCAGTTCTTC

v_call: TRBV6-6
clone_size: -
d_call: TRBD1
j_call: TRBJ1-1
cdr3_length: 13
cdr3_aa: CASGDRPNTEAFF
cdr3_nt: TGTGCCAGCGGGGACAGGCCGAACACTGAAGCTTTCTTT

v_call: TRBV10-2
clone_size: -
d_call: -
j_call: TRBJ1-2
cdr3_length: 14
cdr3_aa: CASGTEWGLSGYTF
cdr3_nt: TGCGCCAGCGGCACTGAATGGGGGCTCAGTGGCTACACCTTC

v_call: TRBV2
clone_size: once
d_call: TRBD2
j_call: TRBJ2-1
cdr3_length: 18
cdr3_aa: CASSIPGLAGVAYNEQFF
cdr3_nt: TGTGCCAGCAGTATACCGGGACTAGCGGGAGTAGCTTACAATGAGCAGTTCTTC

v_call: TRBV5-6
clone_size: once
d_call: TRBD2
j_call: TRBJ2-2
cdr3_length: 15
cdr3_aa: CASSRTSGNTGELFF
cdr3_nt: TGTGCCAGCAGCCGGACTAGCGGGAACACCGGGGAGCTGTTTTTT

v_call: TRBV19
clone_size: -
d_call: TRBD2
j_call: TRBJ2-3
cdr3_length: 15
cdr3_aa: CASSGTSGRTDTQYF
cdr3_nt: TGTGCCAGTTCGGGGACTAGCGGGCGGACAGATACGCAGTATTTT

v_call: TRBV18
clone_size: -
d_call: -
j_call: TRBJ1-5
cdr3_length: 15
cdr3_aa: CASSSKQGYDQPQHF
cdr3_nt: TGTGCCAGCTCATCGAAACAGGGTTATGACCAGCCCCAGCATTTT

v_call: TRBV28
clone_size: -
d_call: TRBD2
j_call: TRBJ2-3
cdr3_length: 15
cdr3_aa: CASSRRELQTDTQYF
cdr3_nt: TGTGCCAGCAGTCGGCGGGAGTTACAGACAGATACGCAGTATTTT

v_call: TRBV5-6
clone_size: -
d_call: -
j_call: TRBJ1-3
cdr3_length: 16
cdr3_aa: CASSLPGTLSGNTIYF
cdr3_nt: TGTGCCAGCAGCTTGCCAGGGACTCTCTCTGGAAACACCATATATTTT

v_call: TRBV29-1
clone_size: -
d_call: TRBD2
j_call: TRBJ2-2
cdr3_length: 14
cdr3_aa: CSVDVAGVTGELFF
cdr3_nt: TGCAGCGTTGATGTAGCGGGAGTCACCGGGGAGCTGTTTTTT

v_call: TRBV13
clone_size: -
d_call: TRBD2
j_call: TRBJ2-2
cdr3_length: 16
cdr3_aa: CASSPKTSGNTGELFF
cdr3_nt: TGTGCCAGCAGCCCGAAGACTAGCGGGAACACCGGGGAGCTGTTTTTT

v_call: TRBV5-5
clone_size: -
d_call: TRBD1
j_call: TRBJ1-2
cdr3_length: 14
cdr3_aa: CASSLQGGSGGYTF
cdr3_nt: TGTGCCAGCAGCTTACAAGGGGGCTCGGGAGGCTACACCTTC

v_call: TRBV7-2
clone_size: -
d_call: -
j_call: TRBJ2-7
cdr3_length: 16
cdr3_aa: CASSLSPGRGTYEQYF
cdr3_nt: TGTGCCAGCAGCTTATCCCCCGGTAGGGGGACCTACGAGCAGTACTTC